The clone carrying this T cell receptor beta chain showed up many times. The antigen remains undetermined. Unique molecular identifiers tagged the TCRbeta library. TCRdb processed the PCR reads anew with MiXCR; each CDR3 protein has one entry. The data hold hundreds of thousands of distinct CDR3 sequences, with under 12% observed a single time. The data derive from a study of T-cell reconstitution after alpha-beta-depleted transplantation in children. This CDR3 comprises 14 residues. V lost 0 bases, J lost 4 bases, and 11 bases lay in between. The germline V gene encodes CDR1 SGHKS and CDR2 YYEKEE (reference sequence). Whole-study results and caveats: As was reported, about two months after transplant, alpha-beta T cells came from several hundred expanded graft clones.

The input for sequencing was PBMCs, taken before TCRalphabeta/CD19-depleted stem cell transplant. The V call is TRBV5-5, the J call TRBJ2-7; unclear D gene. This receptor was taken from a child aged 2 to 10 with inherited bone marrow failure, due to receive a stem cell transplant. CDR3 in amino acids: CASSLGNSRYEQYF. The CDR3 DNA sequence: TGTGCCAGCAGCTTGGGCAACTCAAGATACGAGCAGTACTTC.